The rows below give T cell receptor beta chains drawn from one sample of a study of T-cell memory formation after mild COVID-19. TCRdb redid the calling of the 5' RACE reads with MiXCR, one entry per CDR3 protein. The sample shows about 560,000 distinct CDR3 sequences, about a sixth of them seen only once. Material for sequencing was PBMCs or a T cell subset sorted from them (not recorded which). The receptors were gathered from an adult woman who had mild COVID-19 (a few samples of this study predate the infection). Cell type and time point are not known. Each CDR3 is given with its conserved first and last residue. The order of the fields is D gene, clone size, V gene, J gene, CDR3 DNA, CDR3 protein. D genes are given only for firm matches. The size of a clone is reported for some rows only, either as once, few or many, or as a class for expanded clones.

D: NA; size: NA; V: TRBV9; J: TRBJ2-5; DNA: TGTGCCAGCAGCGTAGAACTGGAGTACCAAGAGACCCAGTACTTC; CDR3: CASSVELEYQETQYF
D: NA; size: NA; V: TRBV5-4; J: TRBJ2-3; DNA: TGTGCCAGCAGCTTTCCAGGTAGCACAGATACGCAGTATTTT; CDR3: CASSFPGSTDTQYF
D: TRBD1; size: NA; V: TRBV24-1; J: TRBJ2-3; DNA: TGTGCCACCGCCAGGGGGTGGGGCTCCACAGATACGCAGTATTTT; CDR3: CATARGWGSTDTQYF
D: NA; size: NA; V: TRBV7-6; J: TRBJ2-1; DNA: TGTGCCAGCAGCTTAAGGTATACTAGGGGTGGCAATGAGAAGTTCTTC; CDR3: CASSLRYTRGGNEKFF
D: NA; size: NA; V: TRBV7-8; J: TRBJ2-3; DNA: TGTGCCAGCAGCTTAGCGGAGAGGGTATCTAAGTATTTT; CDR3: CASSLAERVSKYF
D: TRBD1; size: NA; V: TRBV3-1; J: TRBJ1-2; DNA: TGTGCCAGCAGCCAAGCAACAGGGGCCGGTGGCTACACCTTC; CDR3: CASSQATGAGGYTF
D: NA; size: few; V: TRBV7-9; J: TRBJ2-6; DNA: TGTGCCAGCACCAGGGGCTCTGGGGCCAACGTCCTGACTTTC; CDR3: CASTRGSGANVLTF
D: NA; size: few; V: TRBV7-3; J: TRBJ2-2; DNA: TGTGCCAGCACCACCTCCGGGGGATGGAGGACCGGGGAGCTGTTTTTT; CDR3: CASTTSGGWRTGELFF
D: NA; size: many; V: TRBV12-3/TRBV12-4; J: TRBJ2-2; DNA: TGTGCCAGCGTCAAGTCTTCGGGAGTAGAAACCGGGGAGCTGTTTTTT; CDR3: CASVKSSGVETGELFF
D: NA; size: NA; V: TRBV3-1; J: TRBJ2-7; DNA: TGTGCCAGCAGCCAAGTTGGGGTCCGGAACGAGCAGTACTTC; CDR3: CASSQVGVRNEQYF
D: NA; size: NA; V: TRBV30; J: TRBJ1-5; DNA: TGTGCCTGGAGTGTAGGGGACGATCAGCCCCAGCATTTT; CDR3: CAWSVGDDQPQHF
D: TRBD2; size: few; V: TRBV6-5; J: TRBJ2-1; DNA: TGTGCCAGCAGACCCGGACTAGCGGGGGGATCCTACAATGAGCAGTTCTTC; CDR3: CASRPGLAGGSYNEQFF
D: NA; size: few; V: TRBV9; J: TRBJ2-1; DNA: TGTGCCAGCAGCGTAGTAGGGACACCGTACAATGAGCAGTTCTTC; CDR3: CASSVVGTPYNEQFF